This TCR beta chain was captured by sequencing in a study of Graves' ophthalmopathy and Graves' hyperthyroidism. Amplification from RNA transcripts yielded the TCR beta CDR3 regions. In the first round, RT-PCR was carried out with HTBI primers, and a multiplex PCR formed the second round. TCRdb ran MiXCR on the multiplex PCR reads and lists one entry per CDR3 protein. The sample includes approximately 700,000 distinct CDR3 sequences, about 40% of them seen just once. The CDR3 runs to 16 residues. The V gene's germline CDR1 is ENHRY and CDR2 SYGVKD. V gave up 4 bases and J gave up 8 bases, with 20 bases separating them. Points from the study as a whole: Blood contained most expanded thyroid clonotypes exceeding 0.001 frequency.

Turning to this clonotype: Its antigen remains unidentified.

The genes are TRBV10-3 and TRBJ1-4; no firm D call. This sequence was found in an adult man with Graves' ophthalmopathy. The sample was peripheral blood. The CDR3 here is CAISARDPGSSEKLFF. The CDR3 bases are TGTGCCATCAGTGCTAGAGATCCGGGGAGTTCGGAAAAACTGTTTTTT.